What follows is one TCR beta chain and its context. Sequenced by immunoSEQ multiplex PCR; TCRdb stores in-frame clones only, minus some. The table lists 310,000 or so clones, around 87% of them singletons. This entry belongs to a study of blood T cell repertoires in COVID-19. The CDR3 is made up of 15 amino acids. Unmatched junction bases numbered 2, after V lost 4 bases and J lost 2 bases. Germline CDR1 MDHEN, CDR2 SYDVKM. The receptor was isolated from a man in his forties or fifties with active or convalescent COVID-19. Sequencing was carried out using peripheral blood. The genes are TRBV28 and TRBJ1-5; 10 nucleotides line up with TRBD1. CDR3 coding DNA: TGTGCCAGCAGTTCAGGGACAGGGGGCAATCAGCCCCAGCATTTT. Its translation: CASSSGTGGNQPQHF.